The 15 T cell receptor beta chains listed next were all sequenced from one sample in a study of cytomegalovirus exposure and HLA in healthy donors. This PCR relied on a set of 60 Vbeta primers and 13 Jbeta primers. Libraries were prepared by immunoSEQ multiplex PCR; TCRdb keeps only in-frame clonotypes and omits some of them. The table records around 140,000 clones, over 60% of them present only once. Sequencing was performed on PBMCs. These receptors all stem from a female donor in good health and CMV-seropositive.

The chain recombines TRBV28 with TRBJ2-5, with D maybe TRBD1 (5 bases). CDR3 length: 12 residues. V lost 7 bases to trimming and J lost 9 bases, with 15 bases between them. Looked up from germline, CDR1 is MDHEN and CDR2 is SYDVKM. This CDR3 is CASTSQRQSQYF. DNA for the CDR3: TGTGCCAGCACCAGCCAGAGACAGTCCCAGTACTTC. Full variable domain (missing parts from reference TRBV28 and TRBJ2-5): DVKVTQSSRYLVKRTGEKVFLECVQDMDHENMFWYRQDPGLGLRLIYFSYDVKMKEKGDIPEGYSVSREKKERFSLILESASTNQTSMYLCASTSQRQSQYFGPGTRLLVL.

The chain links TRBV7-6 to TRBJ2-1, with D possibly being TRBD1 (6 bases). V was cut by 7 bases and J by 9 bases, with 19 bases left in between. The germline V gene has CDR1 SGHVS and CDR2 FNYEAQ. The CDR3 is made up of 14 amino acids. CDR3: CASTFEGVRGEQFF. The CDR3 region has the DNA TGTGCCAGCACCTTTGAGGGGGTGAGGGGTGAGCAGTTCTTC.

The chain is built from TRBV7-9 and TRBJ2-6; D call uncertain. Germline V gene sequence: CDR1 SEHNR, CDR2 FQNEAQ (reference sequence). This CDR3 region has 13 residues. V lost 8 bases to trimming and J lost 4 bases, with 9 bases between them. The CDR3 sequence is CASRPAGANVLTF. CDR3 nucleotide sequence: TGTGCCAGCCGCCCCGCGGGGGCCAACGTCCTGACTTTC.

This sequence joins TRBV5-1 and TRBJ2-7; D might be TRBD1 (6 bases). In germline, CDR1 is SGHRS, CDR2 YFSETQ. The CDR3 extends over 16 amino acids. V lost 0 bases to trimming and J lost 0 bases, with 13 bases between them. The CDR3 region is CASSLVSTGLSYEQYF. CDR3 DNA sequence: TGCGCCAGCAGCTTGGTGTCGACAGGTCTCTCCTACGAGCAGTACTTC.

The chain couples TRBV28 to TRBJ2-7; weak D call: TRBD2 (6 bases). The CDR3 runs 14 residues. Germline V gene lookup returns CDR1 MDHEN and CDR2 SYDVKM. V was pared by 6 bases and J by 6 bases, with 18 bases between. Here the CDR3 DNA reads TGTGCCAGCAGGCACTCCGGACTACAACGCGAGCAGTACTTC. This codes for CASRHSGLQREQYF.

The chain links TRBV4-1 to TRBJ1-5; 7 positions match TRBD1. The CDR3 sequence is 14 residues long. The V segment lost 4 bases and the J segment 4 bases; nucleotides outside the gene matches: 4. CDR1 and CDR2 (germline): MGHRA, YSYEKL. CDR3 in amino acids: CASSRDRINQPQHF. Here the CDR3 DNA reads TGCGCCAGCAGCCGGGACAGAATAAATCAGCCCCAGCATTTT.

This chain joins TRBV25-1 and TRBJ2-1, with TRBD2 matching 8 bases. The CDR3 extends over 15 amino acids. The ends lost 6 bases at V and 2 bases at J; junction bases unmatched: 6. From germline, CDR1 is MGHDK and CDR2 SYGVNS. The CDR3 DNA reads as TGTGCCAGCAGGGGGGGACTAGTCGCCTACAATGAGCAGTTCTTC. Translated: CASRGGLVAYNEQFF. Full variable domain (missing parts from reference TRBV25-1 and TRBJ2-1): EADIYQTPRYLVIGTGKKITLECSQTMGHDKMYWYQQDPGMELHLIHYSYGVNSTEKGDLSSESTVSRIRTEHFPLTLESARPSHTSQYLCASRGGLVAYNEQFFGPGTRLTVL.

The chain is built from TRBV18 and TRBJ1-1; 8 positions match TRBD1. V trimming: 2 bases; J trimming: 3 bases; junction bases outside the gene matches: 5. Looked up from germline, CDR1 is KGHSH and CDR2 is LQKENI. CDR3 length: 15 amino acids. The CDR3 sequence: CASSPNRGGDTEAFF. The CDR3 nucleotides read TGTGCCAGCTCACCAAACAGGGGGGGGGACACTGAAGCTTTCTTT. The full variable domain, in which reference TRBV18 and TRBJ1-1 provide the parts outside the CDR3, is NAGVMQNPRHLVRRRGQEARLRCSPMKGHSHVYWYRQLPEEGLKFMVYLQKENIIDESGMPKERFSAEFPKEGPSILRIQQVVRGDSAAYFCASSPNRGGDTEAFFGQGTRLTVV.

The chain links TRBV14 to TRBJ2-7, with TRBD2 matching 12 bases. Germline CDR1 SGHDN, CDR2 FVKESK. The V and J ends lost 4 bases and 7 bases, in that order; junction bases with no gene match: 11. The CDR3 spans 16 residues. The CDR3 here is CASSLPPTSGRREQYF. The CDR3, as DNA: TGTGCCAGCAGCCTACCACCTACTAGCGGGAGGCGGGAGCAGTACTTC.

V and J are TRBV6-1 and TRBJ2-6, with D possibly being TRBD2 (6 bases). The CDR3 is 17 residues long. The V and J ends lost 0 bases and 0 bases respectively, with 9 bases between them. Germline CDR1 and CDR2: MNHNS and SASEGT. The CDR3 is CASSEAPAGSGANVLTF. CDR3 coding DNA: TGTGCCAGCAGTGAAGCGCCAGCGGGCTCTGGGGCCAACGTCCTGACTTTC.

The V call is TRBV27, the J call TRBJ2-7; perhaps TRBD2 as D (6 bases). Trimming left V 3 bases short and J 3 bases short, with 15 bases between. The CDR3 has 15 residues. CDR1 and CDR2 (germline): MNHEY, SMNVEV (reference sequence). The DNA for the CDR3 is TGTGCCAGCAGTTTTTCGGGAGTTGGAGGCTACGAGCAGTACTTC. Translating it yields CASSFSGVGGYEQYF.

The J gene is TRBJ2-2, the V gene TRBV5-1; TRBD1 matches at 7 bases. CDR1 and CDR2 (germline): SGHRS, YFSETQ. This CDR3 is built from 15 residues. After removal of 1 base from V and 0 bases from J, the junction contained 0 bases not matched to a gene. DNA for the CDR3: TGCGCCAGCAGCTTGCAGGGGGCGAACACCGGGGAGCTGTTTTTT. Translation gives CASSLQGANTGELFF.

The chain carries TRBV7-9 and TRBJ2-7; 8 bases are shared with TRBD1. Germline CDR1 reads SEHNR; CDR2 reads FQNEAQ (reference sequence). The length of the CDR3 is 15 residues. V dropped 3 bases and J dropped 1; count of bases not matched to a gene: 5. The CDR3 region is CASSLDGTGSYEQYF. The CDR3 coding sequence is TGTGCCAGCAGCTTGGATGGGACAGGATCCTACGAGCAGTACTTC.

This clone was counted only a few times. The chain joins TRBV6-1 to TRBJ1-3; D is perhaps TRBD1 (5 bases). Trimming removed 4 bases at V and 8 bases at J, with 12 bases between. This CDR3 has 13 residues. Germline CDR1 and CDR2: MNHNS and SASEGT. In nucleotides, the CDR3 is TGTGCCAGCAGTGCGCGGGGGAGAGACACCATATATTTT. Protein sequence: CASSARGRDTIYF.

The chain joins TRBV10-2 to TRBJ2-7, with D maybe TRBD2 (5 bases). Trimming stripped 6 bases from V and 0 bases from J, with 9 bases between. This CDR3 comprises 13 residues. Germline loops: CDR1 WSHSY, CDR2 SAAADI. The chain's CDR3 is CASRDLSSYEQYF. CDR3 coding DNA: TGCGCCAGCAGGGACTTAAGCTCCTACGAGCAGTACTTC.